This record concerns one T cell receptor beta chain sequence. The antigen is undetermined. The data stem from a study of T cell repertoires in cytomegalovirus infection. Study summary: It was the public TCR beta signatures that indicated both CMV infection and matching HLA type.

Study-wide points: HLA-C-restricted, CMV-specific TCR beta clonotypes were dominant ex vivo.

TCRdb redid the calling of the reads with MiXCR, one entry per CDR3 protein. The sample records 490,000 or so distinct CDR3 sequences, 11% being singletons. The sequence came from a human donor in good health (CMV status not recorded). Some clones in this sample may be carry-over from other donors' samples. Sequenced input: PBMCs.

The CDR3 bases are TGCAGTGCTAGAGACCCGGGGGGGGGTACAGATACGCAGTATTTT. This codes for CSARDPGGGTDTQYF. The J gene is TRBJ2-3, the V gene TRBV20-1; 8 positions agree with TRBD2. CDR1 DFQATT and CDR2 SNEGSKA come from the germline V gene (reference sequence). Trimming took 0 bases from V and 3 from J; bases not matched to a gene: 5. The length of the CDR3 is 15 residues.